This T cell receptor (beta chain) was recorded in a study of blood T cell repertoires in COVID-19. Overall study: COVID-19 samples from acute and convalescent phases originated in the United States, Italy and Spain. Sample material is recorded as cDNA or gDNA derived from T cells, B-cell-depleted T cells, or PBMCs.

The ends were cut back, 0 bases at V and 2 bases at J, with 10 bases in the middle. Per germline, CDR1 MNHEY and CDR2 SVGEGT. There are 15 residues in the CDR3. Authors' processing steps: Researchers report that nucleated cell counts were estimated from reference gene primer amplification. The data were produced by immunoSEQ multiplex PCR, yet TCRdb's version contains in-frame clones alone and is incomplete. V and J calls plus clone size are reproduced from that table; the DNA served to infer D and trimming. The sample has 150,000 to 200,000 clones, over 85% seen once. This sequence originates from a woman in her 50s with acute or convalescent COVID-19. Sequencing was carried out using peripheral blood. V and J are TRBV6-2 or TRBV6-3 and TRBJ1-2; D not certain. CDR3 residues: CASSYSRDTNYGYTF. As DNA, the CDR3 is TGTGCCAGCAGTTACTCGCGAGACACCAACTATGGCTACACCTTC.